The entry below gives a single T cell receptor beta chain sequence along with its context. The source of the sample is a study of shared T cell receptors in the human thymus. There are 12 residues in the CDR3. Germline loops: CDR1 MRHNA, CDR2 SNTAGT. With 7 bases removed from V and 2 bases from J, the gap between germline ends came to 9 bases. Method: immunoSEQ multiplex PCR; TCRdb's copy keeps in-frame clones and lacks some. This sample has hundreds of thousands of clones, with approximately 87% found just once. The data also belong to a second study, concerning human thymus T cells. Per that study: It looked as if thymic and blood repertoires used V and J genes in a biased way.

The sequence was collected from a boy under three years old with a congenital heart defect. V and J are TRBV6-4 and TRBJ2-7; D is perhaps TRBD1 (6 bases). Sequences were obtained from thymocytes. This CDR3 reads CASTGDTYEQYF. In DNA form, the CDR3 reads TGTGCCAGCACTGGGGACACCTACGAGCAGTACTTC.